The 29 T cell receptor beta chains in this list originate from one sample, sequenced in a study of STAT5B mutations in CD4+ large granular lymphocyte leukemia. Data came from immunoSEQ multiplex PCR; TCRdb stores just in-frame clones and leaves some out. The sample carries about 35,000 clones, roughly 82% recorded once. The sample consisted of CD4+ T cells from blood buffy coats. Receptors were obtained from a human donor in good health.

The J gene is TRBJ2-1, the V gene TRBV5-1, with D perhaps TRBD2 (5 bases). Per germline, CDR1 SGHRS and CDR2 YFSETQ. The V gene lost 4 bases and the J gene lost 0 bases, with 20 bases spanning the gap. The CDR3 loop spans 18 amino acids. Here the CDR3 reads CASSAYGERTNSYNEQFF. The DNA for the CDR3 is TGCGCCAGCAGCGCTTATGGAGAGCGGACCAACTCCTACAATGAGCAGTTCTTC.

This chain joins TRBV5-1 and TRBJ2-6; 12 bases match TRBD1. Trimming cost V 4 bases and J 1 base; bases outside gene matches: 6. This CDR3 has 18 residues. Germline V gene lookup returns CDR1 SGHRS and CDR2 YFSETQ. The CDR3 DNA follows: TGCGCCAGCAGCCCGAGGGACAGGGGGCTTTCTGGGGCCAACGTCCTGACTTTC. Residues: CASSPRDRGLSGANVLTF. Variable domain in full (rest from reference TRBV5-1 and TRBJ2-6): KAGVTQTPRYLIKTRGQQVTLSCSPISGHRSVSWYQQTPGQGLQFLFEYFSETQRNKGNFPGRFSGRQFSNSRSEMNVSTLELGDSALYLCASSPRDRGLSGANVLTFGAGSRLTVL.

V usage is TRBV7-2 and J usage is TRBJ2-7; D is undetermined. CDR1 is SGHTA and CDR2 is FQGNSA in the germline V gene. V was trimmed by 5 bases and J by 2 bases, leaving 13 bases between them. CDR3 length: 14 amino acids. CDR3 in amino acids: CASSLGRLPYEQYF. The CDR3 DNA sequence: TGTGCCAGCAGCCTCGGTCGGCTTCCCTACGAGCAGTACTTC. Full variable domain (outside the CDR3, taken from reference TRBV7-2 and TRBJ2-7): GAGVSQSPSNKVTEKGKDVELRCDPISGHTALYWYRQSLGQGLEFLIYFQGNSAPDKSGLPSDRFSAERTGGSVSTLTIQRTQQEDSAVYLCASSLGRLPYEQYFGPGTRLTVT.

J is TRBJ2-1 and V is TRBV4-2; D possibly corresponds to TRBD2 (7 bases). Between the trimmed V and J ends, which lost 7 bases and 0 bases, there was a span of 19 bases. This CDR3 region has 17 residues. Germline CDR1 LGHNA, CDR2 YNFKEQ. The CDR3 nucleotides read TGTGCCAGCACCCTACGAGGGGGGGCAAGCTCCTACAATGAGCAGTTCTTC. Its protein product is CASTLRGGASSYNEQFF.

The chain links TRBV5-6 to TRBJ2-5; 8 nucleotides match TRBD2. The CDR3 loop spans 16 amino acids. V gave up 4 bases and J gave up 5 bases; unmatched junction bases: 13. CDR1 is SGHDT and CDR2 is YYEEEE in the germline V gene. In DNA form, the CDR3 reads TGTGCCAGCAGCGCGGGACTAGGGATTTTCCGGGAGACCCAGTACTTC. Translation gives CASSAGLGIFRETQYF.

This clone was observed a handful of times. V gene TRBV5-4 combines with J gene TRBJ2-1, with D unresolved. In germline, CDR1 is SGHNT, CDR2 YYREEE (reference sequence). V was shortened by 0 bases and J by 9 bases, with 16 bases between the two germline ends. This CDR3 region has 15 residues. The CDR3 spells CASSLAPVPSVEQFF. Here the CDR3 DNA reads TGTGCCAGCAGCTTGGCTCCGGTACCTTCTGTTGAGCAGTTCTTC.

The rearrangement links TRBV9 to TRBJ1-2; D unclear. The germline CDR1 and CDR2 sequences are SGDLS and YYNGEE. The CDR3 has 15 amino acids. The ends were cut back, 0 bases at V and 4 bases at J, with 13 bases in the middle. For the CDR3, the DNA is TGTGCCAGCAGCGTAGGCGAGGAATCCGTCTATGGCTACACCTTC. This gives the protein CASSVGEESVYGYTF.

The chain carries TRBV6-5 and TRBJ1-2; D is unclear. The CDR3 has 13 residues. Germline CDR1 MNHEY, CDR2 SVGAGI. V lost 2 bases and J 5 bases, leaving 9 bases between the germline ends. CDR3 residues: CASSYNRLYGYTF. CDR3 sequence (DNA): TGTGCCAGCAGTTACAATAGGCTATATGGCTACACCTTC.

The CDR3 here is CASSPQGASGRAWQFF. The CDR3 DNA reads as TGTGCCAGCAGCCCTCAGGGGGCTAGCGGGAGGGCCTGGCAGTTCTTC. J is TRBJ2-1 and V is TRBV9, with 12 bases fitting TRBD2. This CDR3 has 16 residues. Trimming removed 4 bases from V and 12 bases from J; junction bases left unmatched: 14. Germline V gene lookup returns CDR1 SGDLS and CDR2 YYNGEE.

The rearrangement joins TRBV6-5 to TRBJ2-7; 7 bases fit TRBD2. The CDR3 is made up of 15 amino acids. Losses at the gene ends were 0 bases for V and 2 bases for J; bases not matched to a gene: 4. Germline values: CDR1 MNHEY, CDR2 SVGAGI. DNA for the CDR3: TGTGCCAGCAGTTACTCGCGCGGGAGCACCTACGAGCAGTACTTC. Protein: CASSYSRGSTYEQYF.

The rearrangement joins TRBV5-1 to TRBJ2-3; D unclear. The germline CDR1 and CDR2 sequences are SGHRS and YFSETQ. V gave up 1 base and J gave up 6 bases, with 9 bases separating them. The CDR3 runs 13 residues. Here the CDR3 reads CASSLSAGDTQYF. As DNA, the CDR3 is TGCGCCAGCAGCTTGTCGGCCGGGGATACGCAGTATTTT.

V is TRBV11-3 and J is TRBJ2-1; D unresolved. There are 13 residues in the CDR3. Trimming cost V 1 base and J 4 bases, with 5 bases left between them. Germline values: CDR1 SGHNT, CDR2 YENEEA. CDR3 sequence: CASSLGAYNEQFF. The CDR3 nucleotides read TGTGCCAGCAGCTTAGGGGCTTACAATGAGCAGTTCTTC.

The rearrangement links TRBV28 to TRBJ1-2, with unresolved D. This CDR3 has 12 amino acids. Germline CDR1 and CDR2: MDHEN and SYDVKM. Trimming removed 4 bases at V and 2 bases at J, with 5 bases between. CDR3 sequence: CASSSGNYGYTF. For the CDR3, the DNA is TGTGCCAGCAGTTCCGGGAACTATGGCTACACCTTC.

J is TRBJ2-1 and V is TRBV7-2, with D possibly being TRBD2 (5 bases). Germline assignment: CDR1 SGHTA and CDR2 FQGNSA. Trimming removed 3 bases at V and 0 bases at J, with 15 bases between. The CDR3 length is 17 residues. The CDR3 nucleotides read TGTGCCAGCAGCTTGGTTCCTAGCCTCGACTCCTACAATGAGCAGTTCTTC. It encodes CASSLVPSLDSYNEQFF. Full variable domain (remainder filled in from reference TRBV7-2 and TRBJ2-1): GAGVSQSPSNKVTEKGKDVELRCDPISGHTALYWYRQSLGQGLEFLIYFQGNSAPDKSGLPSDRFSAERTGGSVSTLTIQRTQQEDSAVYLCASSLVPSLDSYNEQFFGPGTRLTVL.

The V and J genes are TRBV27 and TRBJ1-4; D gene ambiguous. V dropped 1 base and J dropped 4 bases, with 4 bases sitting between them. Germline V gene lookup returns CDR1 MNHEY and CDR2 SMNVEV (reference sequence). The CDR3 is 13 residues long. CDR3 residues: CASSLWGNEKLFF. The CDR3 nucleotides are TGTGCCAGCAGTTTATGGGGTAATGAAAAACTGTTTTTT.

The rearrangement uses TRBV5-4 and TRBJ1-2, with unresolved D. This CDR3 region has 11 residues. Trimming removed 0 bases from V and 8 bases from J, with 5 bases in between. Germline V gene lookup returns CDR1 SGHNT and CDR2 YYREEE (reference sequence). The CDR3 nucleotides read TGTGCCAGCAGCTTGGACGCCGGCTACACCTTC. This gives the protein CASSLDAGYTF.

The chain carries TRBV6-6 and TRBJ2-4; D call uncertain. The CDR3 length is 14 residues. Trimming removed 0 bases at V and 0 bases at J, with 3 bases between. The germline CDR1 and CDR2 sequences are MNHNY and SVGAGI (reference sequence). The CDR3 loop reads CASSYSTAKNIQYF. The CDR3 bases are TGTGCCAGCAGTTACTCGACAGCCAAAAACATTCAGTACTTC.

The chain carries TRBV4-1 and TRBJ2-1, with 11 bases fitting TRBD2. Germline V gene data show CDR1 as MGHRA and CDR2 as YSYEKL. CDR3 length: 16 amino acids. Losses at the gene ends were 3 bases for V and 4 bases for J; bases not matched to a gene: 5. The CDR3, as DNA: TGCGCCAGCAGCCAGCTCGGACTAGCGGGTTACAATGAGCAGTTCTTC. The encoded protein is CASSQLGLAGYNEQFF.

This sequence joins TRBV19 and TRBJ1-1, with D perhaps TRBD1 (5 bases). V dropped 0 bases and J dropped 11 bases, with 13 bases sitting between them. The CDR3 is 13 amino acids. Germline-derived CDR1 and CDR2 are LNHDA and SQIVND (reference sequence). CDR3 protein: CASSIERRGGAFF. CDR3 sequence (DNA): TGTGCCAGTAGTATAGAACGGAGGGGTGGTGCTTTCTTT.

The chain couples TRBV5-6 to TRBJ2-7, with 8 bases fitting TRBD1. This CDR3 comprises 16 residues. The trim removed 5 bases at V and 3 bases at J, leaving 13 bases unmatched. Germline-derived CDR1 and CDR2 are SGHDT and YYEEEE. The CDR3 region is CASSWGQAGGFYEQYF. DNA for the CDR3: TGTGCCAGCAGTTGGGGCCAGGCAGGGGGCTTCTACGAGCAGTACTTC. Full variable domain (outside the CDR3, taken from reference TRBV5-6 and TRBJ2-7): DAGVTQSPTHLIKTRGQQVTLRCSPKSGHDTVSWYQQALGQGPQFIFQYYEEEERQRGNFPDRFSGHQFPNYSSELNVNALLLGDSALYLCASSWGQAGGFYEQYFGPGTRLTVT.

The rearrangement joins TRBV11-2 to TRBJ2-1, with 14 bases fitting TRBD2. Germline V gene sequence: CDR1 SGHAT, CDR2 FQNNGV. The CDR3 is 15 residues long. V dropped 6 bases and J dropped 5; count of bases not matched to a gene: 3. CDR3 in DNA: TGTGCCAGCAGGGGACTAGCGGGGGCAGACAATGAGCAGTTCTTC. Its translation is CASRGLAGADNEQFF.

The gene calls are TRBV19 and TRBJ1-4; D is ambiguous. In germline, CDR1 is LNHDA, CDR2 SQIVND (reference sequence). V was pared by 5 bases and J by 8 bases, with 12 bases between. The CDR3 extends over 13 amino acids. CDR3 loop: CASSLQMSEKLFF. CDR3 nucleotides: TGTGCCAGTAGTCTACAGATGTCGGAAAAACTGTTTTTT.

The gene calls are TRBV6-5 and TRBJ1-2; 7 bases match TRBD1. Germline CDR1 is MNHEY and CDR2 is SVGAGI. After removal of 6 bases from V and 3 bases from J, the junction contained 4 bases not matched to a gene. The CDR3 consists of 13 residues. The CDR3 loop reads CASSTGTDYGYTF. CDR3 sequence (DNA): TGTGCCAGCAGCACAGGGACAGACTATGGCTACACCTTC.

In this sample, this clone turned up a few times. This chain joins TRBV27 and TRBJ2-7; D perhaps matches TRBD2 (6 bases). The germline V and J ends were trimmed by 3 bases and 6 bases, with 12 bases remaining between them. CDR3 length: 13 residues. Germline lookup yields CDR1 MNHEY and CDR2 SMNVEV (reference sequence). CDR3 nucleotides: TGTGCCAGCAGTTTCCGGGAGCACGGCGAGCAGTACTTC. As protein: CASSFREHGEQYF.

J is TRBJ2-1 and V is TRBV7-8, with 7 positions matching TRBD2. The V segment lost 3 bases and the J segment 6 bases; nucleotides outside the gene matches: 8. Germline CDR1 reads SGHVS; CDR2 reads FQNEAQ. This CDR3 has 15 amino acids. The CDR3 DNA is TGTGCCAGCAGCTTGGGGTGGCGGGAGTCCAATGAGCAGTTCTTC. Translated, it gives CASSLGWRESNEQFF.

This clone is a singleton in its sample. The CDR3: CASSAPVGRPDTQYF. The CDR3, as DNA: TGTGCCAGCAGTGCCCCCGTGGGGCGCCCAGATACGCAGTATTTT. The rearrangement uses TRBV6-1 and TRBJ2-3; weak D call: TRBD1 (5 bases). CDR1 and CDR2 from the germline V gene are MNHNS and SASEGT. The CDR3 consists of 15 residues. Trimming shortened V by 4 bases and J by 4 bases, and 15 bases separated the two germline ends.

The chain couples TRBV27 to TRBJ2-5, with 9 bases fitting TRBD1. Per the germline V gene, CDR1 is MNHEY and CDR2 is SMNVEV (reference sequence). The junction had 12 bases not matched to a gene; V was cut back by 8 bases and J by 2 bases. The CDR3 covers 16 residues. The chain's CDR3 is CASASTGGARQETQYF. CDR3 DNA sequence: TGTGCCAGCGCGTCTACAGGGGGCGCTAGGCAAGAGACCCAGTACTTC.

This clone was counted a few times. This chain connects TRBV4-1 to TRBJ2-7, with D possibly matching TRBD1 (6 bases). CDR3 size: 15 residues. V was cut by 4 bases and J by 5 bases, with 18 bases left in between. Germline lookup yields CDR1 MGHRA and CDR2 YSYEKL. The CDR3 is CASSPRQGPLHEQYF. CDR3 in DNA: TGCGCCAGCAGCCCAAGGCAGGGGCCCCTCCACGAGCAGTACTTC.

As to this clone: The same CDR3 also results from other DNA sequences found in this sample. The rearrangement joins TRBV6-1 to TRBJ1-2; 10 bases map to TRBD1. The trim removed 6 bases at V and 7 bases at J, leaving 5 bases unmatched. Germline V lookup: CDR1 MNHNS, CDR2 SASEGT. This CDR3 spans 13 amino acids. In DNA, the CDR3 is TGTGCCAGCAGCGACCGGGACAGGGGTGGCTACACCTTC. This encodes CASSDRDRGGYTF.